A selection of T cell receptor beta chains follows, all from one sample in a study of blood T cell repertoires in COVID-19. Generated by immunoSEQ multiplex PCR, the TCRdb table keeps only in-frame clones and is missing some. The sample carries about 50,000 clones, around 85% recorded once. Sequenced material: peripheral blood. The receptors stem from a man aged 55 to 70 with acute or convalescent COVID-19. CDR3s include the opening cysteine and the closing phenylalanine or tryptophan. The D gene is left open where the match is weak. Size is stated for part of the rows, as once, few or many counts, or as a class when the clone is expanded.

J gene: TRBJ1-1
clone size: .
V gene: TRBV6-2/TRBV6-3
D gene: TRBD1
CDR3 protein: CASSFTNRDRGLRTEAFF
CDR3 DNA: TGTGCCAGCAGTTTTACCAACCGGGACAGGGGCCTTAGGACTGAAGCTTTCTTT

J gene: TRBJ2-3
clone size: .
V gene: TRBV5-4
D gene: TRBD2
CDR3 protein: CASGLLAGVSDTQYF
CDR3 DNA: TGTGCCAGCGGGTTACTAGCGGGAGTGTCAGATACGCAGTATTTT

J gene: TRBJ2-7
clone size: .
V gene: TRBV7-2
D gene: .
CDR3 protein: CASSEGVGQILPQYF
CDR3 DNA: TGTGCCAGCAGCGAGGGGGTGGGGCAGATACTACCGCAGTACTTC

J gene: TRBJ1-4
clone size: .
V gene: TRBV5-1
D gene: .
CDR3 protein: CASSSQGTNEKLFF
CDR3 DNA: TGCGCCAGCAGCTCACAGGGAACTAATGAAAAACTGTTTTTT

J gene: TRBJ1-5
clone size: once
V gene: TRBV19
D gene: .
CDR3 protein: CASSIGQANQPQHF
CDR3 DNA: TGTGCCAGTAGTATAGGACAGGCAAATCAGCCCCAGCATTTT

J gene: TRBJ2-1
clone size: .
V gene: TRBV11-2
D gene: TRBD2
CDR3 protein: CASSSTSGGNEQFF
CDR3 DNA: TGTGCCAGCAGCTCGACTAGCGGGGGGAATGAGCAGTTCTTC

J gene: TRBJ1-1
clone size: .
V gene: TRBV18
D gene: .
CDR3 protein: CASSPNGVGGTEAFF
CDR3 DNA: TGTGCCAGCTCACCTAATGGGGTCGGAGGGACTGAAGCTTTCTTT

J gene: TRBJ2-6
clone size: .
V gene: TRBV2
D gene: .
CDR3 protein: CASTGRGTGANVLTF
CDR3 DNA: TGTGCCAGCACGGGCAGGGGTACTGGGGCCAACGTCCTGACTTTC

J gene: TRBJ2-3
clone size: .
V gene: TRBV5-4
D gene: .
CDR3 protein: CASSLGSSGARGRDTQYF
CDR3 DNA: TGTGCCAGCAGCTTGGGTTCTTCAGGGGCCAGGGGCAGAGATACGCAGTATTTT

J gene: TRBJ1-4
clone size: .
V gene: TRBV7-8
D gene: .
CDR3 protein: CASSFAREGEKLFF
CDR3 DNA: TGTGCCAGCAGCTTCGCCAGGGAAGGCGAAAAACTGTTTTTT

J gene: TRBJ2-5
clone size: .
V gene: TRBV7-2
D gene: TRBD1
CDR3 protein: CASSTTDRGAQETQYF
CDR3 DNA: TGTGCCAGCAGCACGACGGACAGGGGGGCGCAAGAGACCCAGTACTTC

J gene: TRBJ2-5
clone size: .
V gene: TRBV7-9
D gene: TRBD2
CDR3 protein: CASSIPGLAVQETQYF
CDR3 DNA: TGTGCCAGCAGCATTCCGGGACTAGCGGTCCAAGAGACCCAGTACTTC

J gene: TRBJ2-3
clone size: .
V gene: TRBV4-2
D gene: TRBD1
CDR3 protein: CASSQDLIRDRGSDTQYF
CDR3 DNA: TGTGCCAGCAGCCAAGATCTTATCCGGGACAGGGGCTCAGATACGCAGTATTTT

J gene: TRBJ2-3
clone size: .
V gene: TRBV5-6
D gene: .
CDR3 protein: CASSLRTTADTQYF
CDR3 DNA: TGTGCCAGCAGCCTAAGGACAACGGCAGATACGCAGTATTTT

J gene: TRBJ1-3
clone size: .
V gene: TRBV23-1
D gene: TRBD1
CDR3 protein: CASSLSDRGVTSGNTIYF
CDR3 DNA: TGCGCCAGCAGTCTCTCGGACAGGGGGGTAACCTCTGGAAACACCATATATTTT

J gene: TRBJ2-7
clone size: .
V gene: TRBV9
D gene: .
CDR3 protein: CASSVGPGDPQYF
CDR3 DNA: TGTGCCAGCAGCGTAGGTCCAGGGGATCCGCAGTACTTC

J gene: TRBJ1-5
clone size: .
V gene: TRBV13
D gene: .
CDR3 protein: CASSLGGFGQPQHF
CDR3 DNA: TGTGCCAGCAGCTTAGGGGGTTTCGGGCAGCCCCAGCATTTT

J gene: TRBJ2-7
clone size: .
V gene: TRBV29-1
D gene: TRBD1
CDR3 protein: CSVEDLVQGIKQYF
CDR3 DNA: TGCAGCGTTGAAGATTTAGTACAGGGGATTAAGCAGTACTTC

J gene: TRBJ2-1
clone size: .
V gene: TRBV7-3
D gene: TRBD2
CDR3 protein: CASSSGGSTDEQFF
CDR3 DNA: TGTGCCAGCAGCTCCGGCGGGAGCACAGATGAGCAGTTCTTC

J gene: TRBJ2-1
clone size: .
V gene: TRBV29-1
D gene: TRBD2
CDR3 protein: CSVRGGTYNEQFF
CDR3 DNA: TGCAGCGTTCGCGGGGGGACCTACAATGAGCAGTTCTTC

J gene: TRBJ2-7
clone size: .
V gene: TRBV5-4
D gene: .
CDR3 protein: CASSLARLRSAGEQYF
CDR3 DNA: TGTGCCAGCAGCTTGGCGCGACTGCGCTCGGCGGGGGAGCAGTACTTC

J gene: TRBJ2-7
clone size: few
V gene: TRBV9
D gene: TRBD2
CDR3 protein: CASSVGLAGYEQYF
CDR3 DNA: TGTGCCAGCAGCGTCGGGCTAGCGGGCTACGAGCAGTACTTC

J gene: TRBJ1-1
clone size: .
V gene: TRBV3-1/TRBV3-2
D gene: .
CDR3 protein: CASSPPGGGTEAFF
CDR3 DNA: TGTGCCAGCAGCCCGCCGGGGGGCGGCACTGAAGCTTTCTTT

J gene: TRBJ2-5
clone size: .
V gene: TRBV5-1
D gene: TRBD2
CDR3 protein: CASSFSGEVWETQYF
CDR3 DNA: TGCGCCAGCAGCTTTAGCGGGGAGGTATGGGAGACCCAGTACTTC

J gene: TRBJ2-1
clone size: few
V gene: TRBV7-9
D gene: .
CDR3 protein: CASSLWRADYNEQFF
CDR3 DNA: TGTGCCAGCAGCTTATGGAGGGCGGACTACAATGAGCAGTTCTTC

J gene: TRBJ2-5
clone size: .
V gene: TRBV27
D gene: TRBD1
CDR3 protein: CASSPYRGIQETQYF
CDR3 DNA: TGTGCCAGCAGTCCCTACAGGGGGATTCAAGAGACCCAGTACTTC

J gene: TRBJ1-6
clone size: .
V gene: TRBV5-4
D gene: .
CDR3 protein: CASRYGTGGSYNSPLHF
CDR3 DNA: TGTGCCAGCAGGTACGGGACTGGCGGCTCCTATAATTCACCCCTCCACTTT

J gene: TRBJ2-6
clone size: .
V gene: TRBV30
D gene: .
CDR3 protein: CAWSRGRSSSGANVLTF
CDR3 DNA: TGTGCCTGGAGCCGGGGGAGATCGAGTTCTGGGGCCAACGTCCTGACTTTC

J gene: TRBJ1-3
clone size: .
V gene: TRBV7-8
D gene: .
CDR3 protein: CASSFISGNTIYF
CDR3 DNA: TGTGCCAGCAGCTTTATCTCTGGAAACACCATATATTTT

J gene: TRBJ1-2
clone size: .
V gene: TRBV6-5
D gene: .
CDR3 protein: CASSYSGRSGYTF
CDR3 DNA: TGTGCCAGCAGTTACTCGGGGAGATCAGGCTACACCTTC

J gene: TRBJ2-1
clone size: .
V gene: TRBV19
D gene: TRBD2
CDR3 protein: CASSTYLAGSYNEQFF
CDR3 DNA: TGTGCCAGTAGTACCTACCTAGCGGGCTCCTACAATGAGCAGTTCTTC

J gene: TRBJ2-1
clone size: .
V gene: TRBV5-4
D gene: TRBD2
CDR3 protein: CASSLTGGSYNEQFF
CDR3 DNA: TGTGCCAGCAGCTTAACGGGAGGGTCCTACAATGAGCAGTTCTTC

J gene: TRBJ1-2
clone size: .
V gene: TRBV5-1
D gene: TRBD1
CDR3 protein: CASSLGDRGWGYTF
CDR3 DNA: TGCGCCAGCAGCTTAGGAGACAGGGGCTGGGGCTACACCTTC

J gene: TRBJ1-1
clone size: .
V gene: TRBV6-2/TRBV6-3
D gene: .
CDR3 protein: CASSYLNTEAFF
CDR3 DNA: TGTGCCAGCAGTTATTTAAACACTGAAGCTTTCTTT

J gene: TRBJ2-1
clone size: .
V gene: TRBV5-1
D gene: TRBD2
CDR3 protein: CASSYAGGYNEQFF
CDR3 DNA: TGCGCCAGCAGCTATGCGGGAGGGTACAATGAGCAGTTCTTC

J gene: TRBJ2-3
clone size: .
V gene: TRBV28
D gene: TRBD2
CDR3 protein: CASSYLVGGSQRDTQYF
CDR3 DNA: TGTGCCAGCAGTTACTTGGTCGGCGGGAGCCAGCGGGATACGCAGTATTTT

J gene: TRBJ1-2
clone size: .
V gene: TRBV18
D gene: TRBD1
CDR3 protein: CASSILADRIEYGYTF
CDR3 DNA: TGTGCCAGCTCAATATTAGCGGACAGGATCGAATATGGCTACACCTTC

J gene: TRBJ2-7
clone size: .
V gene: TRBV19
D gene: TRBD2
CDR3 protein: CASSIDREGTYEQYF
CDR3 DNA: TGTGCCAGTAGTATAGATCGGGAGGGAACCTACGAGCAGTACTTC

J gene: TRBJ1-1
clone size: .
V gene: TRBV19
D gene: .
CDR3 protein: CASTRASNTEAFF
CDR3 DNA: TGTGCCAGTACGAGGGCCTCGAACACTGAAGCTTTCTTT

J gene: TRBJ1-1
clone size: .
V gene: TRBV10-2
D gene: .
CDR3 protein: CASKREWDTEAFF
CDR3 DNA: TGCGCCAGCAAGCGGGAATGGGACACTGAAGCTTTCTTT

J gene: TRBJ1-5
clone size: .
V gene: TRBV18
D gene: .
CDR3 protein: CASSQNRDNQPQHF
CDR3 DNA: TGTGCCAGCTCACAAAACAGGGACAATCAGCCCCAGCATTTT

J gene: TRBJ1-4
clone size: .
V gene: TRBV11-2
D gene: TRBD1
CDR3 protein: CASSSGTGGDEKLFF
CDR3 DNA: TGTGCCAGCAGCTCCGGGACAGGGGGCGATGAAAAACTGTTTTTT

J gene: TRBJ2-7
clone size: .
V gene: TRBV24-1
D gene: TRBD1
CDR3 protein: CATSDEGASPYEQYF
CDR3 DNA: TGTGCCACCAGTGATGAGGGGGCGTCCCCCTACGAGCAGTACTTC

J gene: TRBJ1-5
clone size: .
V gene: TRBV29-1
D gene: TRBD1
CDR3 protein: CSVEESRGHIQPQHF
CDR3 DNA: TGCAGCGTTGAAGAGTCCAGGGGGCATATACAGCCCCAGCATTTT

J gene: TRBJ1-2
clone size: .
V gene: TRBV5-1
D gene: .
CDR3 protein: CASSLDRANYGYTF
CDR3 DNA: TGCGCCAGCAGCTTGGACAGGGCCAACTATGGCTACACCTTC

J gene: TRBJ2-2
clone size: .
V gene: TRBV28
D gene: TRBD2
CDR3 protein: CASSFRGLALHTGELFF
CDR3 DNA: TGTGCCAGCAGTTTCCGCGGACTAGCGCTGCACACCGGGGAGCTGTTTTTT

J gene: TRBJ1-2
clone size: .
V gene: TRBV5-4
D gene: .
CDR3 protein: CASSLRGIIVGYTF
CDR3 DNA: TGTGCCAGCAGCTTACGGGGTATAATCGTTGGCTACACCTTC

J gene: TRBJ2-1
clone size: .
V gene: TRBV9
D gene: TRBD2
CDR3 protein: CASSASGRGANEQFF
CDR3 DNA: TGTGCCAGCAGCGCCTCCGGGCGGGGGGCCAATGAGCAGTTCTTC

J gene: TRBJ2-7
clone size: once
V gene: TRBV14
D gene: .
CDR3 protein: CASSPRDTFAYEQYF
CDR3 DNA: TGTGCCAGCAGCCCTCGGGACACCTTCGCCTACGAGCAGTACTTC

J gene: TRBJ2-5
clone size: .
V gene: TRBV5-5
D gene: .
CDR3 protein: CASSLRSNGLGPRETQYF
CDR3 DNA: TGTGCCAGCAGCTTGAGAAGCAACGGACTGGGCCCCAGGGAGACCCAGTACTTC

J gene: TRBJ2-1
clone size: .
V gene: TRBV27
D gene: TRBD2
CDR3 protein: CASSLERGRLAGLDEQFF
CDR3 DNA: TGTGCCAGCAGTTTAGAACGGGGGAGACTAGCGGGGTTAGATGAGCAGTTCTTC

J gene: TRBJ2-3
clone size: .
V gene: TRBV5-4
D gene: .
CDR3 protein: CASSLSQGGTDTQYF
CDR3 DNA: TGTGCCAGCAGCTTGTCTCAGGGTGGGACAGATACGCAGTATTTT

J gene: TRBJ1-5
clone size: few
V gene: TRBV24-1
D gene: .
CDR3 protein: CATSDHDSEFSNQPQHF
CDR3 DNA: TGTGCCACCAGTGACCACGACAGCGAATTTAGCAATCAGCCCCAGCATTTT

J gene: TRBJ2-3
clone size: once
V gene: TRBV4-1
D gene: TRBD2
CDR3 protein: CASSPLIAGVHTDTQYF
CDR3 DNA: TGCGCCAGCAGCCCTCTGATAGCGGGAGTCCACACAGATACGCAGTATTTT

J gene: TRBJ2-7
clone size: .
V gene: TRBV7-2
D gene: TRBD2
CDR3 protein: CASSLQSGNGYEQYF
CDR3 DNA: TGTGCCAGCAGCTTACAAAGCGGGAATGGCTACGAGCAGTACTTC